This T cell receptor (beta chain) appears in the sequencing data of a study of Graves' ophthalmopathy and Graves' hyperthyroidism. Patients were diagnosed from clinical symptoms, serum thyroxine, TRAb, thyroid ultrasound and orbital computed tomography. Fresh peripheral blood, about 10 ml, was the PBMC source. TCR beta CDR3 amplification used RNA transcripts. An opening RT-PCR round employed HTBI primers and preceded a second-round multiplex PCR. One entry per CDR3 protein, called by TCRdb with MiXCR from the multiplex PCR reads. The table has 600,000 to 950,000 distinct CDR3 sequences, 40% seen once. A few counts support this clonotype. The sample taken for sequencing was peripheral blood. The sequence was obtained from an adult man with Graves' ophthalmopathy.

CDR3 sequence reads: CASSIGGTSNYGYTF. In nucleotides, the CDR3 is TGTGCCAGTAGTATAGGAGGGACATCTAACTATGGCTACACCTTC. This chain joins TRBV19 and TRBJ1-2, with D maybe TRBD1 (6 bases). The CDR3 has 15 amino acids. Germline-derived CDR1 and CDR2 are LNHDA and SQIVND (reference sequence). The V gene lost 1 base and the J gene lost 0 bases, with 9 bases spanning the gap.